The sample holds many counts of the clone carrying this T cell receptor beta chain. Its cognate antigen is unknown. Template switching (which added a universal primer site) was used, and cDNA carried unique molecular identifiers. One entry per CDR3 protein results from TCRdb running MiXCR on the 5' RACE reads. The sample records about 660,000 distinct CDR3 sequences, 8.5% to 9.5% being singletons. These data belong to a study of identical twins. Notes on the study in general: In cord blood, abundant beta clonotypes had fewer insertions; memory showed no trend.

These sequences were also reported in another study, on yellow fever vaccine responses in identical twins.

The source of this sequence is a young woman in good health. The sample was PBMCs.

The CDR3 loop is CASRLTPGTYEQYF. CDR3 nucleotide sequence: TGTGCCAGCCGACTTACGCCCGGGACTTACGAGCAGTACTTC. This chain links TRBV6-2 or TRBV6-3 with TRBJ2-7; perhaps TRBD2 as D (6 bases). V was pared by 8 bases and J by 4 bases, with 18 bases between. The CDR3 is made up of 14 amino acids. The germline V gene encodes CDR1 MNHEY and CDR2 SVGEGT.